The 26 T cell receptor beta chains below all came from one sample that was sequenced in a study of early stage breast cancer tumors. Only in-frame clones appear in the TCRdb table, and some are missing; sequencing was by immunoSEQ multiplex PCR. The top ten hold about 6.8% of the sample, which has fewer than 50,000 clones, about 73% seen once. Material for sequencing was blood. Every receptor here comes from a person aged 45 to 59 with breast cancer.

This chain uses TRBV5-1 with TRBJ2-3; tentatively, D is TRBD2 (6 bases). Germline values: CDR1 SGHRS, CDR2 YFSETQ. Trimming pared 4 bases from V and 2 bases from J, leaving 14 bases between. The CDR3 is 15 residues long. The CDR3 region is CASSRPGELTDTQYF. CDR3 bases: TGCGCCAGCAGCCGCCCGGGGGAGCTCACAGATACGCAGTATTTT.

The V gene is TRBV19, the J gene TRBJ2-1; 10 bases match TRBD1. CDR1 LNHDA and CDR2 SQIVND come from the germline V gene (reference sequence). The CDR3 loop spans 15 amino acids. Unmatched junction bases numbered 9, after V lost 5 bases and J lost 8 bases. CDR3 nucleotides: TGTGCCAGTAGTCTGGGGACAGGGGTAATCGATGAGCAGTTCTTC. As protein: CASSLGTGVIDEQFF.

A remark on this clone: Different DNA sequences within this sample yield the same CDR3. This sequence joins TRBV27 and TRBJ1-4, with a weak D call TRBD1 (6 bases). Germline V CDR1 and CDR2: MNHEY, SMNVEV (reference sequence). The CDR3 totals 16 residues. Trimming cost V 4 bases and J 7 bases, with 19 bases left between them. The chain's CDR3 is CASSSTHGTRREKLFF. In DNA, the CDR3 is TGTGCCAGCAGTTCAACCCATGGGACAAGACGTGAAAAACTGTTTTTT.

The chain has TRBV7-2 and TRBJ1-5, with TRBD1 matching over 7 bases. The CDR3 loop spans 14 amino acids. J gave up 3 bases and V 5 bases, and 4 bases lay outside the gene matches. Germline CDR1 is SGHTA and CDR2 is FQGNSA. This chain's CDR3 is CASSPTGPNQPQHF. The CDR3 DNA reads as TGTGCCAGCAGCCCGACAGGGCCCAATCAGCCCCAGCATTTT.

J is TRBJ2-1 and V is TRBV5-1; 9 positions match TRBD1. Germline V gene data show CDR1 as SGHRS and CDR2 as YFSETQ. The ends lost 4 bases at V and 7 bases at J; junction bases unmatched: 9. This CDR3 is built from 15 residues. CDR3 in DNA: TGCGCCAGCAGCATCCGGGACAGGGTAAGAAATGAGCAGTTCTTC. Translating it yields CASSIRDRVRNEQFF. The full variable domain, with the rest looked up from reference TRBV5-1 and TRBJ2-1, is KAGVTQTPRYLIKTRGQQVTLSCSPISGHRSVSWYQQTPGQGLQFLFEYFSETQRNKGNFPGRFSGRQFSNSRSEMNVSTLELGDSALYLCASSIRDRVRNEQFFGPGTRLTVL.

This rearrangement joins TRBV27 to TRBJ2-7, with D unclear. The CDR3 has 13 residues. V lost 3 bases and J 7 bases, leaving 13 bases between the germline ends. The germline V gene has CDR1 MNHEY and CDR2 SMNVEV (reference sequence). The CDR3, as DNA: TGTGCCAGCAGTTTCGGTAACGTCCGGGAGCAGTACTTC. Translating it yields CASSFGNVREQYF.

DNA for the CDR3: TGTGCCAGCAGCTATTACTACGAGCAGTACGTC. Translating gives CASSYYYEQYV. The chain combines TRBV5-6 with TRBJ2-7; D ambiguous. V lost 3 bases and J 3 bases, leaving 4 bases between the germline ends. This CDR3 spans 11 amino acids. CDR1 and CDR2 from the germline V gene are SGHDT and YYEEEE.

The genes are TRBV19 and TRBJ2-1, with TRBD2 identical over 9 bases. The J segment lost 10 bases and the V segment lost 7 bases, leaving 5 bases of the junction unmatched. The CDR3 loop spans 12 amino acids. The germline CDR1 and CDR2 sequences are LNHDA and SQIVND (reference sequence). CDR3 nucleotides: TGTGCCAGTACTAGCGGGGCCTGGGAGCAGTTCTTC. Its translation: CASTSGAWEQFF.

In this sample, this clone turned up a few times. This chain connects TRBV1 to TRBJ1-2; whether TRBD1, the table's D call, matches the DNA was not checked. TRBV1 is assigned pseudogene status. The CDR3 covers 17 residues. In DNA, the CDR3 is TGCACCAGCAGCCAAGATCTTAGGACAGCCGGGTCTCGAGGCTACACCTTC. This sequence encodes CTSSQDLRTAGSRGYTF.

As to this clone: The junction departs from the called germline gene at one end, perhaps through a read error. The chain is built from TRBV7-7 and TRBJ2-1, with 10 bases matching TRBD2. Germline V gene sequence: CDR1 SSHAT, CDR2 FNYEAQ (reference sequence). The CDR3 length is 16 residues. The CDR3 DNA follows: TGTGCTAGCAGCTTAGCGGGAGCGGGGGGGCAAAATGAGCAGTTCTTC. It specifies CASSLAGAGGQNEQFF.

The CDR3 sequence: CASSRPGGNYGYTF. For the CDR3, the DNA is TGTGCCAGCAGTCGCCCCGGCGGGAACTATGGCTACACCTTC. The V and J genes are TRBV6-5 and TRBJ1-2; D gene ambiguous. The ends were cut back, 5 bases at V and 2 bases at J, with 12 bases in the middle. The V gene's germline CDR1 is MNHEY and CDR2 SVGAGI. This CDR3 has 14 amino acids.

This clone is a singleton in its sample. The rearrangement uses TRBV6-1 and TRBJ1-5, with no clear D. The CDR3 runs to 15 residues. The germline gives CDR1 MNHNS, CDR2 SASEGT. Trimming took off 7 bases at V and 0 bases at J, with 13 bases between the two ends. This CDR3 is CASTMGIHSNQPQHF. In nucleotides, the CDR3 is TGTGCCAGCACTATGGGCATACATAGCAATCAGCCCCAGCATTTT.

The V and J genes are TRBV5-1 and TRBJ1-2, with 9 nucleotides matching TRBD1. The J segment lost 5 bases and the V segment lost 4 bases, leaving 12 bases of the junction unmatched. Germline CDR1 is SGHRS and CDR2 is YFSETQ. The CDR3 contains 16 residues. CDR3 in amino acids: CASSTFTGGVYYGYTF. Written as DNA, the CDR3 is TGCGCCAGCAGCACCTTCACAGGGGGCGTTTATTATGGCTACACCTTC.

This rearrangement joins TRBV4-1 to TRBJ2-1; D remains unclear. The CDR3 has 16 amino acids. Trimming stripped 1 base from V and 0 bases from J, with 10 bases between. Germline CDR1 reads MGHRA; CDR2 reads YSYEKL. DNA of the CDR3: TGCGCCAGCAGCCAAGCCGGAGATAGCTCCTACAATGAGCAGTTCTTC. Residues: CASSQAGDSSYNEQFF.

V and J are TRBV2 and TRBJ2-1; D remains ambiguous. The CDR3 runs to 14 residues. V gave up 1 base and J gave up 4 bases, with 8 bases separating them. Looked up from germline, CDR1 is SNHLY and CDR2 is FYNNEI. The CDR3: CASSEDGPYNEQFF. In DNA, the CDR3 is TGTGCCAGCAGTGAAGATGGGCCTTACAATGAGCAGTTCTTC. Full variable domain (missing parts from reference TRBV2 and TRBJ2-1): EPEVTQTPSHQVTQMGQEVILRCVPISNHLYFYWYRQILGQKVEFLVSFYNNEISEKSEIFDDQFSVERPDGSNFTLKIRSTKLEDSAMYFCASSEDGPYNEQFFGPGTRLTVL.

V and J are TRBV10-3 and TRBJ1-3; a weak D match, TRBD1 (6 bases). Trimming cost V 3 bases and J 4 bases, with 10 bases left between them. Germline V CDR1 and CDR2: ENHRY, SYGVKD. The CDR3 has 14 residues. CDR3: CAISDRGQGNTIYF. For the CDR3, the DNA is TGTGCCATCAGTGATCGGGGACAAGGAAACACCATATATTTT.

The CDR3 DNA reads as TGTGCCAGCAGTCCCTCTATCCCCCCAGGGATCCATGATGGCTACACCTTC. It is translated as CASSPSIPPGIHDGYTF. This chain uses TRBV7-6 with TRBJ1-2, with a weak D call TRBD1 (5 bases). Trimming stripped 6 bases from V and 6 bases from J, with 26 bases between. Germline-derived CDR1 and CDR2 are SGHVS and FNYEAQ. The CDR3 spans 17 residues.

The chain has TRBV5-8 and TRBJ2-2, with TRBD2 matching 8 bases. The CDR3 sequence is 16 residues long. Germline V gene data show CDR1 as SGHTS and CDR2 as YDEGEE. J gave up 7 bases and V 1 base, and 9 bases lay outside the gene matches. CDR3 sequence: CASSLTSGPRGGELFF. The CDR3 DNA follows: TGTGCCAGCAGCTTGACTAGCGGCCCCCGGGGCGGGGAGCTGTTTTTT.

Only one count was recorded for this clone. The chain combines TRBV7-9 with TRBJ1-2, with D unclear. The CDR3 length is 14 residues. Looked up from germline, CDR1 is SEHNR and CDR2 is FQNEAQ (reference sequence). Between the trimmed V and J ends, which lost 7 bases and 1 base, there was a span of 13 bases. CDR3 coding DNA: TGTGCCAGCACCCCGACGGGTGGTAACTATGGCTACACCTTC. This translates into CASTPTGGNYGYTF.

The V and J genes are TRBV2 and TRBJ2-5; 11 bases line up with TRBD2. CDR3 size: 14 residues. V shed 1 base and J 5 bases; nucleotides not matched to a gene: 0. Germline assignment: CDR1 SNHLY and CDR2 FYNNEI. The CDR3 region is CASSEGLAGETQYF. CDR3 sequence (DNA): TGTGCCAGCAGTGAAGGACTAGCGGGGGAGACCCAGTACTTC.

As DNA, the CDR3 is TGTGCCAGCAGCGTGCCGGGACAGGGCCAATATGGCTACACCTTC. Its protein product is CASSVPGQGQYGYTF. The chain uses TRBV5-4 and TRBJ1-2; 9 positions match TRBD1. CDR1 is SGHNT and CDR2 is YYREEE in the germline V gene (reference sequence). The CDR3 totals 15 residues. With 4 bases clipped from V and 5 bases from J, the junction kept 9 bases outside the gene matches. Filled out from reference TRBV5-4 and TRBJ1-2, the complete variable domain reads ETGVTQSPTHLIKTRGQQVTLRCSSQSGHNTVSWYQQALGQGPQFIFQYYREEENGRGNFPPRFSGLQFPNYSSELNVNALELDDSALYLCASSVPGQGQYGYTFGSGTRLTVV.

This chain links TRBV29-1 with TRBJ2-2; perhaps TRBD1 as D (6 bases). With 4 bases removed from V and 4 bases from J, the gap between germline ends came to 7 bases. The V gene's germline CDR1 is SQVTM and CDR2 ANQGSEA. The CDR3 length is 12 residues. The CDR3 nucleotides read TGCAGCGTTGGAGGGGGCACCGGGGAGCTGTTTTTT. Its translation is CSVGGGTGELFF.

The J gene is TRBJ1-4, the V gene TRBV7-2; D gene unclear. The CDR3 is made up of 15 amino acids. In germline, CDR1 is SGHTA, CDR2 FQGNSA. The V gene lost 1 base and the J gene lost 3 bases, with 9 bases spanning the gap. This chain's CDR3 is CASSLVASPNEKLFF. CDR3 bases: TGTGCCAGCAGCTTAGTGGCCAGTCCTAATGAAAAACTGTTTTTT.

J is TRBJ2-5 and V is TRBV28, with a possible D match to TRBD2 (6 bases). CDR1 is MDHEN, CDR2 SYDVKM, per germline. Between the trimmed V and J ends, which lost 3 bases and 5 bases, there was a span of 13 bases. The length of the CDR3 is 14 residues. The CDR3 here is CASSFGGARETQYF. The CDR3 coding sequence is TGTGCCAGCAGTTTTGGAGGGGCAAGGGAGACCCAGTACTTC.

This chain uses TRBV5-1 with TRBJ2-1, with 9 positions matching TRBD2. V dropped 1 base and J dropped 3; count of bases not matched to a gene: 5. Germline CDR1 and CDR2: SGHRS and YFSETQ. CDR3 size: 16 residues. CDR3: CASSLYSGRNYNEQFF. Written as DNA, the CDR3 is TGCGCCAGCAGCTTGTACAGCGGGAGGAACTACAATGAGCAGTTCTTC.

The chain uses TRBV11-2 and TRBJ2-5; 7 nucleotides line up with TRBD1. This CDR3 has 16 amino acids. V shed 3 bases, J shed 5 bases, and the junction held 12 bases outside the gene matches. Germline V CDR1 and CDR2: SGHAT, FQNNGV. The CDR3 sequence: CASSFRATGWGETQYF. The DNA of the CDR3 is TGTGCCAGCAGCTTCAGAGCGACAGGGTGGGGGGAGACCCAGTACTTC.